This T cell receptor beta chain was identified during a study of cytomegalovirus exposure and HLA in healthy donors. Overall study results and limits: Later analysis demonstrated an association between a missense DCLRE1C variant and TCR beta V- and J-gene trimming.

Trimming took off 1 base at V and 3 bases at J, with 7 bases between the two ends. Germline V CDR1 and CDR2: SGDLS, YYNGEE. The CDR3 spans 13 residues. The primer mix had 60 Vbeta and 13 Jbeta primers. Profiling relied on immunoSEQ multiplex PCR, and the TCRdb table lists in-frame clones only, not all of them. The sample includes about 200,000 clones, about 81% of them seen just once. This clone was seen more than once but under ten times. Its antigen is currently unknown. Sequencing was carried out using PBMCs. The V and J genes are TRBV9 and TRBJ1-1; D unresolved. The clonotype comes from a woman aged 40 to 49 in good health and CMV-seronegative. CDR3 nucleotides: TGTGCCAGCAGCGTATCCTTAGACACTGAAGCTTTCTTT. Protein sequence: CASSVSLDTEAFF.